Sequencing of this TCR beta chain was carried out in a study of T cell responses to AZD1222 COVID-19 vaccine. Method: immunoSEQ multiplex PCR; TCRdb's copy keeps in-frame clones and lacks some. Of some 150,000 clones listed, over 75% are singletons. Germline V lookup: CDR1 SEHNR, CDR2 FQNEAQ (reference sequence). CDR3 length: 14 amino acids. V was pared by 0 bases and J by 7 bases, with 4 bases of the junction left unmatched. The chain links TRBV7-9 to TRBJ1-2, with TRBD1 identical over 8 bases. Sequencing was performed on peripheral blood, taken 28 days after the second AZD1222 dose. This TCR was sampled from an adult who received the AZD1222 COVID-19 vaccine. This CDR3 reads CASSLAGGTGGYTF. In DNA form, the CDR3 reads TGTGCCAGCAGCTTAGCGGGAGGGACAGGTGGCTACACCTTC.